The 6 T cell receptor beta chains in this list originate from one sample, sequenced in a study of blood T cell repertoires in COVID-19. TCRdb's table, derived via immunoSEQ multiplex PCR, lists solely in-frame clones and lacks some. The table has about 230,000 clones, roughly 89% seen once. Sequenced input: PBMCs or T cells enriched from blood (not recorded which). These receptors were obtained from a woman aged 25 to 39 with acute COVID-19.

The CDR3 DNA is TGCAGCGCAAACATAGCCCAGGGCACTGAAGCTTTCTTT. This gives the protein CSANIAQGTEAFF. This chain uses TRBV29-1 with TRBJ1-1; TRBD1 might be the D (5 bases). The CDR3 loop spans 13 amino acids. V lost 7 bases to trimming and J lost 4 bases, with 16 bases between them. Germline CDR1 reads SQVTM; CDR2 reads ANQGSEA.

The chain uses TRBV11-3 and TRBJ2-1; 7 bases map to TRBD2. V gave up 6 bases and J gave up 2 bases; unmatched junction bases: 7. Germline V gene data show CDR1 as SGHNT and CDR2 as YENEEA. The CDR3 spans 15 residues. The CDR3 coding sequence is TGTGCCAGCAGTCCAGACGGGGGGACCTACAATGAGCAGTTCTTC. The encoded protein is CASSPDGGTYNEQFF.

The chain combines TRBV30 with TRBJ1-1, with unresolved D. The V and J ends lost 1 base and 1 base respectively, with 4 bases between them. This CDR3 contains 12 residues. Germline CDR1 GTSNPN, CDR2 SVGIG (reference sequence). CDR3: CAWSAQNTEAFF. CDR3 in DNA: TGTGCCTGGAGTGCCCAGAACACTGAAGCTTTCTTT.

This clone was observed once. The chain couples TRBV7-6 to TRBJ1-4, with 7 bases that match TRBD1. This CDR3 is 18 amino acids long. Germline CDR1 SGHVS, CDR2 FNYEAQ. Trimming took 1 base from V and 5 from J; bases not matched to a gene: 13. CDR3 loop: CASSLDVGLSGQNEKLFF. The CDR3 nucleotides read TGTGCCAGCAGCTTAGATGTGGGGTTGTCGGGACAGAATGAAAAACTGTTTTTT.

The V call is TRBV4-1, the J call TRBJ1-5, with D unresolved. Trimming stripped 2 bases from V and 0 bases from J, with 8 bases between. This CDR3 region has 15 residues. Germline V lookup: CDR1 MGHRA, CDR2 YSYEKL. CDR3 amino acids: CASSQTTHSNQPQHF. The CDR3 DNA sequence: TGCGCCAGCAGCCAAACCACTCATAGCAATCAGCCCCAGCATTTT.

The J gene is TRBJ2-7, the V gene TRBV14, with TRBD1 identical over 8 bases. Looked up from germline, CDR1 is SGHDN and CDR2 is FVKESK. V trimming: 1 base; J trimming: 3 bases; junction bases outside the gene matches: 5. This CDR3 contains 15 residues. The CDR3 bases are TGTGCCAGCAGCCAAGCCAGGGGGCGCGGCTACGAGCAGTACTTC. This gives the protein CASSQARGRGYEQYF. The whole variable domain, remainder taken from reference TRBV14 and TRBJ2-7, is EAGVTQFPSHSVIEKGQTVTLRCDPISGHDNLYWYRRVMGKEIKFLLHFVKESKQDESGMPNNRFLAERTGGTYSTLKVQPAELEDSGVYFCASSQARGRGYEQYFGPGTRLTVT.